This entry lists 26 T cell receptor beta chains sequenced from one sample in a study of blood T cell repertoires in COVID-19. Sequenced by immunoSEQ multiplex PCR; TCRdb stores in-frame clones only, minus some. The sample comprises under 500,000 clones, around 89% of which are singletons, and 4.3% rests with the top ten. Material for sequencing was peripheral blood. The receptors shown here come from a woman younger than 45 with acute or convalescent COVID-19.

The V and J genes are TRBV6-5 and TRBJ1-2, with D hard to call. The CDR3 has 13 amino acids. Germline V gene lookup returns CDR1 MNHEY and CDR2 SVGAGI. With 7 bases removed from V and 1 base from J, the gap between germline ends came to 10 bases. In nucleotides, the CDR3 is TGTGCCAGCATACCAGGAGGTAACTATGGCTACACCTTC. It specifies CASIPGGNYGYTF.

J is TRBJ1-2 and V is TRBV29-1, with D tentatively TRBD1 (6 bases). In germline, CDR1 is SQVTM, CDR2 ANQGSEA. The CDR3 is 14 amino acids. The ends were cut back, 6 bases at V and 0 bases at J, with 14 bases in the middle. The DNA for the CDR3 is TGCAGCGTCGACGGACAGAAGTCTAACTATGGCTACACCTTC. Protein product: CSVDGQKSNYGYTF.

Written as DNA, the CDR3 is TGTGCCATCCGGGACAGCGACTTGTCTGGAAACACCATATATTTT. It is translated as CAIRDSDLSGNTIYF. The V gene is TRBV10-3, the J gene TRBJ1-3; TRBD1 aligns across 7 bases. The CDR3 covers 15 residues. CDR1 and CDR2 (germline): ENHRY, SYGVKD. Losses at the gene ends were 8 bases for V and 1 base for J; bases not matched to a gene: 8.

V gene TRBV3-1 (or the pseudogene TRBV3-2) combines with J gene TRBJ2-3; 10 bases are shared with TRBD1. The CDR3 has 15 amino acids. Trimming cost V 4 bases and J 4 bases; bases outside gene matches: 5. CDR1 is LGHDT, CDR2 YNNKEL, per germline (reference sequence). CDR3 region: CASSPGTGVSDTQYF. CDR3 bases: TGTGCCAGCAGCCCCGGGACAGGGGTTTCAGATACGCAGTATTTT.

The chain couples TRBV6-6 to TRBJ2-2; D might be TRBD1 (5 bases). CDR3 length equals 13 residues. Germline CDR1 is MNHNY and CDR2 is SVGAGI (reference sequence). V lost 4 bases and J lost 6, with 9 bases in between. In nucleotides, the CDR3 is TGTGCCAGCAGTTCTACCAGGGCCGGGGAGCTGTTTTTT. Translating gives CASSSTRAGELFF.

Details on this clone: The DNA is omitted, as the CDR3 cannot be located on it reliably, and the CDR3 follows TCRdb's listing. This chain links TRBV21-1 with TRBJ1-2; TRBD1 reflects the table's D call only, with no check against the DNA. TRBV21-1 is an annotated pseudogene. The CDR3 adds up to 18 amino acids, both ends counted. The CDR3 loop is CASSKEAGWGQGNRGYTF.

The chain carries TRBV28 and TRBJ2-3, with a weak D call TRBD2 (5 bases). CDR3 length: 13 residues. V gave up 4 bases and J gave up 4 bases, with 9 bases separating them. Germline lookup yields CDR1 MDHEN and CDR2 SYDVKM. In DNA, the CDR3 is TGTGCCAGCAGTTCGGACTTTCCAGATACGCAGTATTTT. This encodes CASSSDFPDTQYF. Complete variable domain (other parts from reference TRBV28 and TRBJ2-3): DVKVTQSSRYLVKRTGEKVFLECVQDMDHENMFWYRQDPGLGLRLIYFSYDVKMKEKGDIPEGYSVSREKKERFSLILESASTNQTSMYLCASSSDFPDTQYFGPGTRLTVL.

This chain links TRBV12-3 or TRBV12-4 with TRBJ1-5; a weak D match, TRBD1 (5 bases). V was clipped by 6 bases and J by 9 bases, with 15 bases between them. The CDR3 runs to 13 residues. The CDR3, as DNA: TGTGCCAGCAGATTGGACGGGGGAAGGCCCCAGCATTTT. It codes for CASRLDGGRPQHF.

The V gene is TRBV18, the J gene TRBJ2-3; TRBD2 matches 10 bases. Germline CDR1 KGHSH, CDR2 LQKENI. This CDR3 has 16 amino acids. Germline trimming cut 0 bases from V and 2 bases from J; bases unmatched to any gene: 2. The CDR3 region has the DNA TGTGCCAGCTCACCACCGGGACTAGCGTACACAGATACGCAGTATTTT. Its protein product is CASSPPGLAYTDTQYF.

This clone was seen only a few times. The V gene is TRBV30, the J gene TRBJ1-1; D not certain. The CDR3 covers 12 residues. Trimming pared 7 bases from V and 7 bases from J, leaving 16 bases between. Germline V CDR1 and CDR2: GTSNPN, SVGIG (reference sequence). The CDR3 protein is CASRFWYGEAFF. CDR3 DNA: TGTGCCTCCCGTTTTTGGTACGGTGAAGCTTTCTTT. Based on the CDR3 plus reference TRBV30 and TRBJ1-1, the full variable domain is SQTIHQWPATLVQPVGSPLSLECTVEGTSNPNLYWYRQAAGRGLQLLFYSVGIGQISSEVPQNLSASRPQDRQFILSSKKLLLSDSGFYLCASRFWYGEAFFGQGTRLTVV.

This clone was seen more than once but under ten times. The chain couples TRBV10-1 to TRBJ1-6; TRBD1 agrees at 8 bases. With 5 bases clipped from V and 9 bases from J, the junction kept 0 bases outside the gene matches. The CDR3 covers 12 residues. CDR1 is WNHNN, CDR2 SYGVQD, per germline (reference sequence). The DNA for the CDR3 is TGCGCCAGCAGTCAGGGGGCTTCACCCCTCCACTTT. Its translation: CASSQGASPLHF.

J is TRBJ2-4 and V is TRBV9; TRBD1 aligns across 11 bases. The CDR3 spans 19 residues. CDR1 is SGDLS and CDR2 is YYNGEE in the germline V gene. V lost 0 bases, J lost 1 base, and 9 bases stayed unmatched. Here the CDR3 DNA reads TGTGCCAGCAGCGTAGGTGCGGGGACAGGGGGTACCGCCAAAAACATTCAGTACTTC. The encoded protein is CASSVGAGTGGTAKNIQYF.

The V and J genes are TRBV28 and TRBJ1-2, with no clear D. The CDR3 has 13 amino acids. Trimming stripped 5 bases from V and 6 bases from J, with 13 bases between. Germline V gene lookup returns CDR1 MDHEN and CDR2 SYDVKM. The CDR3 is CASSPLAGDGYTF. In DNA, the CDR3 is TGTGCCAGCAGTCCCCTGGCGGGAGATGGCTACACCTTC.

This sequence joins TRBV5-1 and TRBJ1-1; D gene ambiguous. The germline V gene encodes CDR1 SGHRS and CDR2 YFSETQ. The V end lost 4 bases, the J end lost 0 bases, and 16 bases lay between the germline ends. The CDR3 is 16 residues long. CDR3: CASSQVAEPMNTEAFF. In DNA form, the CDR3 reads TGCGCCAGCAGCCAGGTCGCAGAGCCCATGAACACTGAAGCTTTCTTT.

The chain links TRBV11-2 to TRBJ2-1; D perhaps matches TRBD1 (6 bases). The CDR3 has 14 residues. The ends were cut back, 5 bases at V and 8 bases at J, with 16 bases in the middle. Per germline, CDR1 SGHAT and CDR2 FQNNGV. The CDR3 here is CASSPVGAWDEQFF. In DNA form, the CDR3 reads TGTGCCAGCAGCCCCGTGGGGGCATGGGATGAGCAGTTCTTC.

A few counts support this clone. The CDR3 loop is CATSSETGSWDQPQHF. The CDR3 nucleotides are TGTGCCACCAGCAGCGAAACAGGGAGTTGGGATCAGCCCCAGCATTTT. The chain combines TRBV15 with TRBJ1-5; possible D gene TRBD1, 6 bases. CDR1 and CDR2 (germline): LNHNV, YYDKDF (reference sequence). V lost 3 bases and J 5 bases, leaving 17 bases between the germline ends. The CDR3 length is 16 residues.

J is TRBJ2-5 and V is TRBV5-1; D might be TRBD1 (6 bases). Germline V gives CDR1 SGHRS, CDR2 YFSETQ. V shed 4 bases and J shed 5 bases, with 24 bases lying between them. This CDR3 has 17 residues. The CDR3 sequence: CASSHGPRDTLRETQYF. The CDR3 DNA follows: TGCGCCAGCAGCCACGGACCTCGGGACACCTTGAGGGAGACCCAGTACTTC.

The V call is TRBV2, the J call TRBJ1-4; D not certain. Germline CDR1 SNHLY, CDR2 FYNNEI. Trimming cost V 6 bases and J 4 bases, with 15 bases left between them. CDR3 size: 15 residues. CDR3 region: CASRADGRDNEKLFF. The DNA of the CDR3 is TGTGCCAGCAGGGCCGACGGGAGGGATAATGAAAAACTGTTTTTT.

The chain is built from TRBV28 and TRBJ2-5; 8 nucleotides line up with TRBD1. Germline assignment: CDR1 MDHEN and CDR2 SYDVKM. The CDR3 covers 15 residues. Trimming cost V 8 bases and J 4 bases; bases outside gene matches: 12. CDR3 DNA: TGTGCCAGCGAAGGGGGCAGGGGGCAAGTAGAGACCCAGTACTTC. Its protein product is CASEGGRGQVETQYF.

This chain uses TRBV28 with TRBJ2-7; weak D call: TRBD1 (5 bases). Germline CDR1 and CDR2: MDHEN and SYDVKM. Deletions cut 6 bases from V and 3 bases from J, with 18 bases between. CDR3 length: 15 amino acids. The CDR3 here is CASSYPWTSRYEQYF. The CDR3 DNA follows: TGTGCCAGCAGCTACCCCTGGACATCCCGCTACGAGCAGTACTTC.

V and J are TRBV11-2 and TRBJ2-3; TRBD1 agrees at 9 bases. This CDR3 spans 15 amino acids. After removal of 7 bases from V and 2 bases from J, the junction contained 7 bases not matched to a gene. The germline CDR1 and CDR2 sequences are SGHAT and FQNNGV. CDR3 sequence reads: CASTQGTGNTDTQYF. The CDR3 DNA reads TGTGCCAGCACCCAAGGGACAGGGAACACAGATACGCAGTATTTT. The full variable domain, completed using reference TRBV11-2 and TRBJ2-3, is EAGVAQSPRYKIIEKRQSVAFWCNPISGHATLYWYQQILGQGPKLLIQFQNNGVVDDSQLPKDRFSAERLKGVDSTLKIQPAKLEDSAVYLCASTQGTGNTDTQYFGPGTRLTVL.

A word on this clone: The same CDR3 also results from other DNA sequences found in this sample. The chain has TRBV12-3 or TRBV12-4 and TRBJ1-1; maybe TRBD1 (5 bases). This CDR3 contains 13 residues. The V gene lost 3 bases and the J gene lost 1 base, with 6 bases spanning the gap. CDR3 protein: CASSFGGNTEAFF. The DNA of the CDR3 is TGTGCCAGCAGTTTCGGGGGGAACACTGAAGCTTTCTTT.

The rearrangement uses TRBV27 and TRBJ2-3; D might be TRBD1 (5 bases). The CDR3 has 17 amino acids. The V gene's germline CDR1 is MNHEY and CDR2 SMNVEV (reference sequence). Trimming cost V 4 bases and J 0 bases, with 17 bases left between them. The CDR3 bases are TGTGCCAGCAGTTCAAAACAGGAACTTTCTAGCACAGATACGCAGTATTTT. It yields the protein CASSSKQELSSTDTQYF.

The table lists this clone with a count of one. This rearrangement joins TRBV6-7 to TRBJ2-2; D perhaps matches TRBD1 (6 bases). TRBV6-7 is placed among ORFs of uncertain function. The length of the CDR3 is 19 residues. Trimming removed 1 base from V and 2 bases from J, with 20 bases in between. The CDR3: CASSYLGATETKNTGELFF. The CDR3 bases are TGTGCCAGCAGTTACTTGGGGGCCACTGAAACAAAAAACACCGGGGAGCTGTTTTTT.

The chain is built from TRBV6-6 and TRBJ2-5, with D hard to call. Germline V gives CDR1 MNHNY, CDR2 SVGAGI (reference sequence). This CDR3 is built from 13 residues. V was clipped by 2 bases and J by 7 bases, with 11 bases between them. This chain's CDR3 is CASSYATEMTQYF. CDR3 bases: TGTGCCAGCAGTTACGCCACGGAGATGACCCAGTACTTC.

This clone was counted once. The V call is TRBV19, the J call TRBJ2-7; 7 nucleotides match TRBD1. With V trimmed by 5 bases and J by 2 bases, 6 bases remained unmatched. The V gene's germline CDR1 is LNHDA and CDR2 SQIVND (reference sequence). This CDR3 is built from 14 residues. The CDR3 coding sequence is TGTGCCAGTAGTGACCGGGACAGAGCCTACGAGCAGTACTTC. This sequence encodes CASSDRDRAYEQYF.